This T cell receptor (beta chain) was captured in a study of blood T cell repertoires in COVID-19. In the study overall: COVID-19 samples collected from the United States, Italy and Spain covered acute and convalescent phases. In each case, the material was cDNA or gDNA derived from T cells, B-cell-depleted T cells, or PBMCs.

Original analysis: Estimated nucleated cell counts came from reference gene primer amplification. Libraries were prepared by immunoSEQ multiplex PCR; TCRdb keeps only in-frame clonotypes and omits some of them. V and J calls and clone size are as listed in that table; D and trimming were resolved from the DNA. The sample includes 100,000 to 150,000 clones, approximately 88% of them seen just once. This CDR3 is built from 16 residues. V was clipped by 3 bases and J by 9 bases; unmatched bases: 9. The V gene's germline CDR1 is LNHDA and CDR2 SQIVND (reference sequence). V gene TRBV19 combines with J gene TRBJ2-1; TRBD1 aligns across 12 bases. The sequencing sample was made of peripheral blood. This receptor was obtained from a woman aged 25-40 years who had recovered from COVID-19. This chain's CDR3 is CASSMRRDRGQVEQFF. The CDR3 nucleotides read TGTGCCAGTAGTATGCGTCGGGACAGGGGGCAGGTTGAGCAGTTCTTC.